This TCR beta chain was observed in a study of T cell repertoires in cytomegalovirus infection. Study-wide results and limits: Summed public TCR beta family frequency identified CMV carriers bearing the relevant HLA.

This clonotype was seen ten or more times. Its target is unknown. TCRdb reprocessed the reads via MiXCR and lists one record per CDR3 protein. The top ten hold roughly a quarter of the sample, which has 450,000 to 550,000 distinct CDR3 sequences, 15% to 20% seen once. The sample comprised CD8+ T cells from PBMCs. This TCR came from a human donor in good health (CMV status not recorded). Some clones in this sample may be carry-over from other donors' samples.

The CDR3 loop is CSARDLDRVSYNEQFF. The CDR3 bases are TGCAGTGCTAGAGATTTGGACAGGGTTTCCTACAATGAGCAGTTCTTC. The chain uses TRBV20-1 and TRBJ2-1, with 8 bases lining up with TRBD1. CDR3 length equals 16 residues. J lost 1 base, V lost 0 bases, and 5 bases had no gene match. The germline gives CDR1 DFQATT, CDR2 SNEGSKA (reference sequence).